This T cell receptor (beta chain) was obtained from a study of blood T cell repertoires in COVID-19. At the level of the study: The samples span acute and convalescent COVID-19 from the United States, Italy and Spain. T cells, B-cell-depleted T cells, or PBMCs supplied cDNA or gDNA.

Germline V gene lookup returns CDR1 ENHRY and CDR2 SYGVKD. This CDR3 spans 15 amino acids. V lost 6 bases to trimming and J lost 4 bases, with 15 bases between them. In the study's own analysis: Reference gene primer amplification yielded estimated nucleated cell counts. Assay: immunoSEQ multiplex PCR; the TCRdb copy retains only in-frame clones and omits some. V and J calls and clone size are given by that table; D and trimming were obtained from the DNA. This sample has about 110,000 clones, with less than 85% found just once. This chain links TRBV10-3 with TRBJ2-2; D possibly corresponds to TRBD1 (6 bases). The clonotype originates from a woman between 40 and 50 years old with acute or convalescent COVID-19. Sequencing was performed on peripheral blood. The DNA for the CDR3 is TGTGCCATCAGCAGGGGCGGTGTGGGCACCGGGGAGCTGTTTTTT. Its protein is CAISRGGVGTGELFF.